This paragraph covers one TCR beta chain sequence. This sample was included in a study of blood T cell repertoires in COVID-19. Study overall: Italy, Spain and the United States were the sources of the convalescent and acute COVID-19 samples.

Study processing details: Counts of nucleated cells, estimated from reference gene primer amplification, were obtained. Generated by immunoSEQ multiplex PCR, the TCRdb table keeps only in-frame clones and is missing some. That table supplies the V and J calls and clone size; D and trimming were determined from the DNA. The sample consists of roughly 20,000 clones, about 88% of them appearing once. The length of the CDR3 is 14 residues. Trimming shortened V by 8 bases and J by 4 bases, and 14 bases separated the two germline ends. Germline lookup yields CDR1 SEHNR and CDR2 FQNEAQ (reference sequence).

The clonotype originates from a human donor in a cohort sampled during active COVID-19. The source material was peripheral blood. The V and J genes are TRBV7-9 and TRBJ2-2; tentative D call: TRBD2 (6 bases). The CDR3 region has the DNA TGTGCCAGCGGATGGGGGGTAGGCACCGGGGAGCTGTTTTTT. Encoded protein: CASGWGVGTGELFF.